This TCR beta chain is drawn from a study of blood T cell repertoires in COVID-19. At the level of the study: Material from acute and convalescent COVID-19 was sourced from the United States, Italy and Spain. Sources were T cells, B-cell-depleted T cells, or PBMCs; the material itself was cDNA or gDNA.

Authors' processing steps: It was from reference gene primer amplification that nucleated cell counts were estimated. Assay: immunoSEQ multiplex PCR; the TCRdb copy retains only in-frame clones and omits some. Clone size and the V and J calls come from that table; the DNA yielded D and trimming. The sample consists of some 88,000 clones, roughly 77% of them appearing once. This clone was seen more than once but under ten times. V lost 3 bases and J lost 7, with 13 bases in between. Germline V gives CDR1 SGHRS, CDR2 YFSETQ. The CDR3 loop spans 13 amino acids. V and J are TRBV5-1 and TRBJ1-1, with D possibly matching TRBD1 (5 bases). The sequenced sample was peripheral blood. The TCR was taken from a human donor in a cohort sampled during active COVID-19. CDR3 DNA sequence: TGCGCCAGCAGCTGGACGGGGGAAGGTGAAGCTTTCTTT. Protein product: CASSWTGEGEAFF.